The next 5 T cell receptor beta chains were all read from a single sample in a study of molecular identifiers for immune sequencing clone quantification. TCRdb itself ran the PCR reads through MiXCR, one entry per CDR3 protein. This repertoire shows just under 650,000 distinct CDR3 sequences, about 20% found once; its top ten account for around 0.9%. Sequenced sample: naive CD8+ T cells from blood, with Jurkat cell RNA spiked in. Subset reported: FACS-sorted CD8+CD4-CCR7+CD45RA+ naive T cells. The source of these receptors is a human donor in good health. Some libraries in this study had Jurkat cell RNA spiked in.

Details on this clonotype: A much larger clone sits a single nucleotide away, making a read error possible. A read error is likely, as this CDR3 ends without the conserved phenylalanine or tryptophan. V usage is TRBV6-5 and J usage is TRBJ2-1; 7 bases are a match to TRBD1. This CDR3 is built from 13 residues. Germline values: CDR1 MNHEY, CDR2 SVGAGI. The V and J ends lost 4 bases and 11 bases, in that order; junction bases with no gene match: 8. This chain's CDR3 is CASSSYRDRKQFS. For the CDR3, the DNA is TGTGCCAGCAGTTCATACCGGGACAGAAAGCAGTTCTCC.

In this sample, this clonotype turned up many times. The chain recombines TRBV13 with TRBJ2-5, with TRBD2 matching 7 bases. J was trimmed by 5 bases and V by 0 bases; bases with no gene match: 3. CDR1 and CDR2 from the germline V gene are PRHDT and FYEKMQ (reference sequence). The CDR3 covers 14 residues. The CDR3 region has the DNA TGTGCCAGCAGCTTAGGGACTAGCCTGGAGACCCAGTACTTC. This gives the protein CASSLGTSLETQYF.

V is TRBV11-2 and J is TRBJ2-1; tentatively, D is TRBD1 (6 bases). The ends were cut back, 1 base at V and 1 base at J, with 8 bases in the middle. Germline values: CDR1 SGHAT, CDR2 FQNNGV. The CDR3 is 15 residues long. In nucleotides, the CDR3 is TGTGCCAGCAGCTTAGGGGACACATCCTACAATGAGCAGTTCTTC. Its translation: CASSLGDTSYNEQFF.

The genes are TRBV11-1 and TRBJ2-7; 13 nucleotides match TRBD2. V lost 3 bases to trimming and J lost 9 bases; unmatched junction nucleotides: 11. Germline loops: CDR1 SGHAT, CDR2 FQDESV (reference sequence). The CDR3 runs 16 residues. The CDR3 DNA reads as TGTGCCAGCAGCTTTAACCCCGGGACTAGCGGGAACGGGCAGTACTTC. Translation gives CASSFNPGTSGNGQYF.

To note about this clonotype: One end of the junction fails to match germline, which may point to a read error. The V call is TRBV12-3 or TRBV12-4, the J call TRBJ2-1; D is unclear. The CDR3 has 11 residues. CDR3 loop: CASSLVGEQSF. The CDR3 DNA reads as TGTGCCAGCAGTTTAGTTGGAGAGCAGTCCTTC.